This T cell receptor (beta chain) derives from a study of cytomegalovirus exposure and HLA in healthy donors. Turning to the study itself: Earlier sequencing of about 179 million T cells yielded approximately 120 million unique TCR beta sequences. Points from the study as a whole: Later on, an analysis found that several of the most significant clusters appeared to be linked to common viral pathogens, which included parvovirus B19.

Germline V gene lookup returns CDR1 MDHEN and CDR2 SYDVKM. V was shortened by 5 bases and J by 6 bases, with 20 bases between the two germline ends. The CDR3 consists of 16 residues. Concerning this clone itself: Its antigen is currently unknown.

The PCR ran on 60 Vbeta and 13 Jbeta primers. Generated by immunoSEQ multiplex PCR, the TCRdb table keeps only in-frame clones and is missing some. The profile covers tens of thousands of clones, with around 76% appearing a single time and around 10% taken by the ten largest. Input material: PBMCs. The chain is built from TRBV28 and TRBJ2-1, with D possibly matching TRBD2 (6 bases). This TCR came from a male donor in good health and CMV-seropositive. CDR3 in amino acids: CASSMRGIGGGNEQFF. The CDR3 region has the DNA TGTGCCAGCAGTATGCGGGGAATCGGTGGGGGCAATGAGCAGTTCTTC. The full variable domain, with the rest looked up from reference TRBV28 and TRBJ2-1, is DVKVTQSSRYLVKRTGEKVFLECVQDMDHENMFWYRQDPGLGLRLIYFSYDVKMKEKGDIPEGYSVSREKKERFSLILESASTNQTSMYLCASSMRGIGGGNEQFFGPGTRLTVL.